This TCR beta chain was profiled in a study of CD8+CD57+ T cells in acquired aplastic anemia. Whole-study context: Sorted CD4+ and CD8+ cells gave an average of roughly 3.5 ug of DNA. Points from the study as a whole: Patients had roughly 29 CD8+ CDR3 sequences in common with controls (the shared set).

Genomic DNA acted as the template from which TCR beta VDJ combination and CDR3 sequence profiling were carried out. One entry per CDR3 protein, called by TCRdb with MiXCR from the reads. The sample includes 150,000 to 200,000 distinct CDR3 sequences, 71% seen only once; the top ten take 40% to 60%. The sequenced patients had an expansion of CD8+CD57+ cells seen by flow cytometry. Details on this clonotype: What it binds is not known. In this CDR3 the conserved last residue, phenylalanine or tryptophan, is missing, so a read error is likely.

The V end lost 5 bases, the J end lost 1 base, and 12 bases lay between the germline ends. CDR1 and CDR2 from the germline V gene are SEHNR and FQNEAQ (reference sequence). This CDR3 has 14 amino acids. V is TRBV7-9 and J is TRBJ2-7, with D possibly matching TRBD1 (6 bases). The sequence was obtained from a human donor with aplastic anemia. Sequencing used sorted CD4+, CD8+, or CD8+CD57+ T cells (not recorded which) from PBMCs. DNA for the CDR3: TGTGCCAGCAGCCCCCTGACAGGATCCTACGAGCAGTACCTC. Its protein product is CASSPLTGSYEQYL.